Sequencing of this TCR beta chain was carried out in a study of Ad26.COV2.S vaccination and SARS-CoV-2 variants. The table came from immunoSEQ multiplex PCR; TCRdb's copy has only in-frame clones and leaves some out. In the table there are 450,000 to 550,000 clones, approximately 89% of which are singletons. Treatment in this sample: around 19 received Ad26.COV2.S at low or high dose, single or two shots; roughly five received placebo; per-sample allocation not given. Specimens were obtained on day 63 following the first vaccine or placebo injection. Germline V gives CDR1 SGHRS, CDR2 YFSETQ. This CDR3 spans 16 amino acids. V was clipped by 0 bases and J by 0 bases, with 11 bases between them.

This specimen consisted of peripheral blood, obtained in a trial of Ad26.COV2.S vaccine versus placebo. The chain uses TRBV5-1 and TRBJ2-3; D unclear. The TCR sequence derives from a person aged 18 to 65 who received the Ad26.COV2.S COVID-19 vaccine or a placebo. The CDR3 sequence is CASSLVGHLSTDTQYF. The CDR3 DNA reads as TGCGCCAGCAGCTTGGTCGGCCACCTCAGCACAGATACGCAGTATTTT.